Given below is one T cell receptor beta chain in context. The clone's antigen remains unknown. Nothing much larger sits one base from this clone, and base qualities are not available. CDR1 and CDR2 are read off the germline V gene as KGHSH and LQKENI. The cysteine opens and the phenylalanine closes a CDR3 of 19 amino acids. Of the read, only the CDR3 DNA is kept; its 57 bases are in frame from base 1. The germline V and J ends show losses of 0 bases and 4 bases respectively, and no gene match explains 16 bases of the junction. These data originate in a study of blood T cell repertoires in COVID-19 (dated by TCRdb to 2019 to 2021). With respect to the entire study: Samples from collaborators originated in the United States, Italy and Spain and spanned both the acute and convalescent phases of COVID-19. The prospective study material was composed of cDNA or gDNA derived from T cells, B-cell-depleted T cells, or PBMCs. Subjects who had been exposed to COVID-19, were actively infected with it, or had recovered from it provided the deeply sampled blood TCRbeta repertoires that made up the dataset. A freely available public database, intended as a resource for researchers studying the immune response to SARS-CoV-2, is where the repertoires were released. The samples were drawn from the first 160 participants of the ongoing ImmuneRACE study and from 1,254 subjects provided by 6 global collaborators. Sample metadata almost always included a de-identified subject ID, COVID-19 status, age in years and sex. Where available, HLA class I and class II types were taken from metadata supplied by the sample provider and were not determined by assay-based typing. The full study reports these points: The quantity of clinical and demographic metadata differed by source and by participant and was supplied without curation.

Whole blood was collected in K2EDTA tubes by collaborating institutions according to the institutions' own protocols. For TCRbeta analysis, collaborators shipped samples as frozen whole blood, isolated PBMCs, or DNA extracted from either of those sample types. TCRbeta CDR3 regions were amplified from genomic DNA by means of the immunoSEQ Assay, a bias-controlled multiplex PCR. As for the original processing: The number of nucleated cells in each sample was estimated from the amplification of reference gene primers within the assay. To quantify the absolute abundance of each unique TCRbeta CDR3 rearrangement, sequence reads were collapsed and filtered. For each sample, productive Simpson clonality was calculated as the square root of Simpson's diversity index over productive rearrangements. TCRdb re-hosts the immuneACCESS table, in-frame sequences only. Its copies lack some clones; in the studies checked, an unresolved V gene accounts for under half of them, and the cause for the rest is not known. The DNA gave D and trimming, while V, J and clone size come from that table. The sample table contains 95,000 or so clones; only one count was recorded for approximately 80% of them. Clones ranked in the top ten supply roughly 22% of the sample.

The chain employs TRBV18 and TRBJ2-7; 9 central nucleotides agree with TRBD1. Sequencing was performed on peripheral blood. This TCR was recovered from a human donor in a cohort sampled during active COVID-19. The CDR3 in this case is CASSPPGQGGLIVSYEQYF. The nucleotide sequence reads TGTGCCAGCTCACCACCGGGACAGGGTGGGTTGATAGTCTCTTACGAGCAGTACTTC.